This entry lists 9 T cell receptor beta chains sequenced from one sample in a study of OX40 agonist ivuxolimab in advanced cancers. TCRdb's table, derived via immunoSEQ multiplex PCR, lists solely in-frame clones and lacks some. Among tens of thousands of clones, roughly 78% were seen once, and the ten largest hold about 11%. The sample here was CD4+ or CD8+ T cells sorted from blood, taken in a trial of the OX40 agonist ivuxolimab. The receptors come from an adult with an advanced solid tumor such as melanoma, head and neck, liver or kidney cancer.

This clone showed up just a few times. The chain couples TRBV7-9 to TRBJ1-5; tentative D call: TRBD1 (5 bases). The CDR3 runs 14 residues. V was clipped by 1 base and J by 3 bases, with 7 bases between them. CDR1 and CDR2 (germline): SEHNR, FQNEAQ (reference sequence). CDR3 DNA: TGTGCCAGCAGCTTAGGGGGGTACAATCAGCCCCAGCATTTT. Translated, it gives CASSLGGYNQPQHF.

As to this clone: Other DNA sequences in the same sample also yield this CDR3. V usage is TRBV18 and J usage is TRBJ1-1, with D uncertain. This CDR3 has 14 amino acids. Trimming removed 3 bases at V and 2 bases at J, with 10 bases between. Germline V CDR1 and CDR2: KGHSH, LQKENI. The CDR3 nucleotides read TGTGCCAGCTCACCGCTGGACGGAAACACTGAAGCTTTCTTT. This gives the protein CASSPLDGNTEAFF.

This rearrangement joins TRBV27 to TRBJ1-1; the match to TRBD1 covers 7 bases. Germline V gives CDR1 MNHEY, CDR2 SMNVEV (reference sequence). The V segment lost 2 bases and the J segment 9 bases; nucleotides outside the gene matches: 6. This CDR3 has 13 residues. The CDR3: CASSLIDRAQAFF. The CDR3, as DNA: TGTGCCAGCAGTTTAATAGACAGGGCCCAAGCTTTCTTT.

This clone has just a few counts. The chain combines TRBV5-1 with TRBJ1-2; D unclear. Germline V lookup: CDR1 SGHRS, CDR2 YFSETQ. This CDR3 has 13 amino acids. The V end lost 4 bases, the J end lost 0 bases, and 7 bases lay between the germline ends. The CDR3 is CASSVGANYGYTF. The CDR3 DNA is TGCGCCAGCAGCGTGGGAGCTAACTATGGCTACACCTTC.

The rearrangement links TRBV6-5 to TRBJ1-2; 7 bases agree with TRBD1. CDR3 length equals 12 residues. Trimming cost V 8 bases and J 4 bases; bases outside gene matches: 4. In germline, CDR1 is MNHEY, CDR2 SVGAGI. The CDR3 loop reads CASRGTAYGYTF. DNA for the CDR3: TGTGCCAGCCGTGGGACAGCCTATGGCTACACCTTC.

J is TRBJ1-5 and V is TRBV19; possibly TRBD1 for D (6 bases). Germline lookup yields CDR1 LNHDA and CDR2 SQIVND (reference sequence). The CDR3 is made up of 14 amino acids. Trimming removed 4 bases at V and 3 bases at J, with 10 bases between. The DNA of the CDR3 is TGTGCCAGTAGTACCGGACAGCTCAATCAGCCCCAGCATTTT. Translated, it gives CASSTGQLNQPQHF.

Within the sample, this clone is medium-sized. The CDR3 DNA is TGCGCCAGCAGCCCCCAGTTGGCAGATACGCAGTATTTT. Translation gives CASSPQLADTQYF. The chain employs TRBV4-1 and TRBJ2-3, with unresolved D. Trimming shortened V by 4 bases and J by 4 bases, and 9 bases separated the two germline ends. The CDR3 runs 13 residues. Germline CDR1 and CDR2: MGHRA and YSYEKL.

CDR3 sequence reads: CASSLEANNEQFF. Written as DNA, the CDR3 is TGCGCCAGCAGCTTGGAAGCCAACAATGAGCAGTTCTTC. The gene calls are TRBV5-1 and TRBJ2-1; no clear D. The CDR3 loop spans 13 amino acids. Germline V lookup: CDR1 SGHRS, CDR2 YFSETQ. V was shortened by 0 bases and J by 5 bases, with 6 bases between the two germline ends.

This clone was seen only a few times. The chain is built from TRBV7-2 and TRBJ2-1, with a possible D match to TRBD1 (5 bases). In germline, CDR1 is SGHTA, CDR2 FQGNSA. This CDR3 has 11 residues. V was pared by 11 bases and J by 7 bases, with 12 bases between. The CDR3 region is CAGQGVNEQFF. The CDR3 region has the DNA TGTGCCGGTCAGGGTGTGAATGAGCAGTTCTTC. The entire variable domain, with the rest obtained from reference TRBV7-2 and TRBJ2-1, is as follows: GAGVSQSPSNKVTEKGKDVELRCDPISGHTALYWYRQSLGQGLEFLIYFQGNSAPDKSGLPSDRFSAERTGGSVSTLTIQRTQQEDSAVYLCAGQGVNEQFFGPGTRLTVL.